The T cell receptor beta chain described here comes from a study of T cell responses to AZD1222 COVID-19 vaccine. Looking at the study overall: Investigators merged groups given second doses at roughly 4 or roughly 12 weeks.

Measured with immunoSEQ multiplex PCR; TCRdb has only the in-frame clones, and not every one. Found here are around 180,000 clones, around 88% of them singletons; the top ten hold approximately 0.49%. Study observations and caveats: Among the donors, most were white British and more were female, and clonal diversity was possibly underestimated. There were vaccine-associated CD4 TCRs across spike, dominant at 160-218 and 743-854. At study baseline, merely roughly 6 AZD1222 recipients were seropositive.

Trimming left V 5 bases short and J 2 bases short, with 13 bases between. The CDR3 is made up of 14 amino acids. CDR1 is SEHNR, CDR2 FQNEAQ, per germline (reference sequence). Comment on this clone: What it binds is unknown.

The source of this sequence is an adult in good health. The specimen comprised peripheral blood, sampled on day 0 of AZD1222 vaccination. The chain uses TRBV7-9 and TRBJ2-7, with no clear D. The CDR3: CASSQLGLPYEQYF. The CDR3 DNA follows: TGTGCCAGCAGCCAATTGGGTCTCCCCTACGAGCAGTACTTC.